The entry below gives a single TCR beta chain sequence along with its context. This clonotype was counted only a few times. Its antigen is not yet known. Base qualities are not at hand, and no much larger clone is one base apart. These data originate in a study of T-cell memory formation after mild COVID-19 (dated by TCRdb to the early 2020s). For the wider study: TCR sequence clusters from the two donors were largely donor specific. The cohort was made up of two young adult volunteers, one female and one male, who were previously healthy. In a couple of donors, T-cell clones that expanded and contracted after mild COVID-19 were tracked by sequencing TCRalpha and TCRbeta repertoires over time. Study-wide findings and limitations: The second-wave clones that peaked on day 37 were not confirmed to be SARS-CoV-2 specific. The study included only a couple of mild cases, and larger cohorts that include severe cases with pre-infection samples were judged to be necessary. Some responding clones were found in pre-infection memory, which suggests that pre-existing cross-reactive memory T cells took part in the SARS-CoV-2 response. Contracting CD4+ clones turned up mainly in the CM and EM memory subsets, whereas EMRA was where CD8+ clones were enriched. From day 15 to 85, contracting clones showed balanced CD4/CD8 phenotypes, whereas a second wave of clones that expanded from day 15 to 37 leaned towards CD4+.

As encoded in the germline V gene (reference sequence), CDR1 is SEHNR while CDR2 is FQNEAQ. The CDR3, from cysteine to phenylalanine, totals 15 residues. The DNA shown is the 45-base CDR3, in frame from base 1. V lost 1 base and J lost 4 bases; the stretch between them is 13 bases long. These reads were obtained on an Illumina NovaSeq 6000. TCRalpha and TCRbeta cDNA libraries were built by 5'RACE with constant-segment primers, adding sample barcodes and unique molecular identifiers. Trizol reagent was used to extract RNA from every sample. Library amplification was performed in two PCR steps, and a second sample barcode and Illumina TruSeq adapters were introduced in the second step. The libraries were sequenced on an Illumina NovaSeq using 2 x 150 bp paired-end reads. The source study handled its data this way. The reads were demultiplexed and collapsed into UMI-guided consensus sequences using migec v1.2.7. Using mixcr v2.1.11, the UMI consensuses were aligned to TRA and TRB V and J templates and assembled into clonotypes. A clonotype was counted as expanded or contracted only if both edgeR and NoisET called the change significant, with noise models trained on biological replicates. For edgeR calls, the cutoffs were a false discovery rate-adjusted p below 0.01 and a log2 fold-change threshold of 1. As an exploratory analysis of dynamics, max-normalized trajectories of the 1000 most abundant clonotypes were examined by PCA with hierarchical clustering. Separately sequenced CD4+ and CD8+ repertoires were used to assign a CD4 or CD8 phenotype to each responding clone. TCRdb reprocessed the public reads (quality trimming at Q25 with fastp, clone calling with MiXCR) and kept in-frame beta chains. Rows matching on CDR3 protein sequence are summarized as one entry with the most common DNA and genes. The authors' filters were not applied to this entry. In all, the sample holds roughly 180,000 distinct CDR3 sequences, and around 20% of those were seen once. The ten top clones hold more than 3% of the sample.

Ficoll-Paque density gradient centrifugation was the method used to isolate PBMCs. Here the chain combines TRBV7-9 and TRBJ2-5, with no D gene named confidently. The TCR originated in a young man who had mild COVID-19 (a few samples of this study predate the infection). The sample titles of this study are shuffled in the database, so cell type and time point are left out; the donor was told from shared clones. Input material: PBMCs or a T cell subset sorted from them (not recorded which). In nucleotides, the sequence is TGTGCCAGCAGCTTAGGTGACCAAACCGGAGAGACCCAGTACTTC. Translated, this is CASSLGDQTGETQYF.